Below are 25 T cell receptor beta chains sequenced from a single sample in a study of shared clonotypes between healthy human individuals. Only in-frame clones appear in the TCRdb table, and some are missing; sequencing was by immunoSEQ multiplex PCR. The sample shows approximately 1,500,000 clones, 95% to 99% of them seen only once. Sequencing was carried out using naive CD4+ T cells sorted from blood. Subset here: CD45RA+ positively selected. Receptors originate from a young man in good health.

The chain joins TRBV21-1 to TRBJ2-3; the table's TRBD1 call for D was not verified on the DNA. TRBV21-1 is a documented pseudogene. The CDR3 spans 16 residues. The CDR3 region is CASSTSKDSTTDTQYF. The CDR3 DNA follows: TGTGCCAGCAGCACTAGCAAGGACAGCACTACAGATACGCAGTATTTT.

As concerns this clone: The sample has other DNA sequences that encode this CDR3 too. V gene TRBV5-1 combines with J gene TRBJ2-5, with TRBD2 as a possible D gene (5 bases). V was pared by 0 bases and J by 2 bases, with 5 bases between. The CDR3 length is 13 residues. CDR1 is SGHRS and CDR2 is YFSETQ in the germline V gene. Here the CDR3 DNA reads TGCGCCAGCAGCTTGGGCGGGCAAGAGACCCAGTACTTC. Its translation: CASSLGGQETQYF.

The rearrangement links TRBV7-9 to TRBJ2-1; TRBD2 aligns across 9 bases. V was clipped by 2 bases and J by 3 bases; unmatched bases: 11. Per the germline V gene, CDR1 is SEHNR and CDR2 is FQNEAQ (reference sequence). The CDR3 extends over 18 amino acids. CDR3 sequence: CASSLRELAGQLYNEQFF. The CDR3 region has the DNA TGTGCCAGCAGCTTACGGGAACTAGCGGGCCAACTCTACAATGAGCAGTTCTTC.

This chain links TRBV2 with TRBJ2-7; D remains ambiguous. CDR3 size: 11 residues. With 5 bases removed from V and 8 bases from J, the gap between germline ends came to 10 bases. Germline V gene data show CDR1 as SNHLY and CDR2 as FYNNEI. CDR3 in amino acids: CASSRHGKQYF. In DNA, the CDR3 is TGTGCCAGCAGTCGTCACGGCAAGCAGTACTTC.

The gene calls are TRBV18 and TRBJ2-3, with 9 bases matching TRBD2. The junction had 12 bases not matched to a gene; V was cut back by 3 bases and J by 5 bases. This CDR3 has 17 amino acids. Per germline, CDR1 KGHSH and CDR2 LQKENI. CDR3 residues: CASSPLPGGRAGDTQYF. The DNA of the CDR3 is TGTGCCAGCTCACCCCTCCCCGGCGGGAGGGCCGGAGATACGCAGTATTTT.

The chain combines TRBV28 with TRBJ1-5; D gene uncertain. This CDR3 is 13 amino acids long. Between the trimmed V and J ends, which lost 2 bases and 4 bases, there was a span of 6 bases. Germline V gene sequence: CDR1 MDHEN, CDR2 SYDVKM. This CDR3 is CASSLGENQPQHF. The CDR3 DNA is TGTGCCAGCAGTTTAGGAGAAAATCAGCCCCAGCATTTT.

A note on this clone: The same CDR3 also results from other DNA sequences found in this sample. The rearrangement uses TRBV19 and TRBJ2-1, with TRBD2 matching 11 bases. With 1 base clipped from V and 4 bases from J, the junction kept 3 bases outside the gene matches. Germline CDR1 LNHDA, CDR2 SQIVND (reference sequence). The CDR3 length is 16 residues. The CDR3, as DNA: TGTGCCAGTAGTATAGGCGGGACTAGCGGTTACAATGAGCAGTTCTTC. As protein: CASSIGGTSGYNEQFF.

The V gene is TRBV6-1, the J gene TRBJ1-4; D is possibly TRBD1 (5 bases). The CDR3 spans 15 residues. Germline V CDR1 and CDR2: MNHNS, SASEGT. The V and J ends lost 3 bases and 8 bases respectively, with 16 bases between them. CDR3: CASSDRAEFVEKLFF. CDR3 DNA sequence: TGTGCCAGCAGTGACAGGGCTGAGTTCGTCGAAAAACTGTTTTTT.

The chain joins TRBV11-3 to TRBJ2-5; D ambiguous. Germline-derived CDR1 and CDR2 are SGHNT and YENEEA. The length of the CDR3 is 13 residues. V shed 0 bases and J shed 5 bases, with 7 bases lying between them. The CDR3 loop is CASSLDSLETQYF. The DNA for the CDR3 is TGTGCCAGCAGCTTAGACAGCCTCGAGACCCAGTACTTC.

J is TRBJ1-1 and V is TRBV18; unclear D gene. The V end was cut by 6 bases, the J end by 11 bases, with 13 bases between. This CDR3 comprises 11 residues. Germline loops: CDR1 KGHSH, CDR2 LQKENI. The CDR3 region is CASSEGSAAFF. CDR3 in DNA: TGTGCCAGCTCGGAAGGGTCGGCCGCTTTCTTT.

In DNA form, the CDR3 reads TGTGCCAGCAGCTTAACGGGGAGCGACAATGAGCAGTTCTTC. Its translation is CASSLTGSDNEQFF. The chain combines TRBV7-3 with TRBJ2-1; tentatively, D is TRBD2 (5 bases). Germline CDR1 is SGHTA and CDR2 is FQGTGA. The CDR3 loop spans 14 amino acids. V lost 0 bases and J 5 bases, leaving 8 bases between the germline ends. The entire variable domain, with the rest obtained from reference TRBV7-3 and TRBJ2-1, is as follows: GAGVSQTPSNKVTEKGKYVELRCDPISGHTALYWYRQSLGQGPEFLIYFQGTGAADDSGLPNDRFFAVRPEGSVSTLKIQRTERGDSAVYLCASSLTGSDNEQFFGPGTRLTVL.

The chain links TRBV29-1 to TRBJ2-3; 9 bases are shared with TRBD1. The J segment lost 5 bases and the V segment lost 7 bases, leaving 7 bases of the junction unmatched. The CDR3 runs 13 residues. Germline values: CDR1 SQVTM, CDR2 ANQGSEA. CDR3 loop: CSGGTGSGDTQYF. CDR3 in DNA: TGCAGCGGAGGGACAGGGTCCGGAGATACGCAGTATTTT.

The genes are TRBV10-3 and TRBJ2-1, with 13 nucleotides matching TRBD2. Trimming removed 6 bases from V and 0 bases from J; junction bases left unmatched: 11. Per the germline V gene, CDR1 is ENHRY and CDR2 is SYGVKD. This CDR3 is built from 19 residues. The CDR3 sequence is CAIRTGLAGVGLSYNEQFF. The CDR3 DNA reads as TGTGCCATCAGAACAGGACTAGCGGGAGTGGGGCTCTCCTACAATGAGCAGTTCTTC.

This chain joins TRBV5-5 and TRBJ1-3, with D maybe TRBD1 (5 bases). There are 17 residues in the CDR3. Between the trimmed V and J ends, which lost 4 bases and 0 bases, there was a span of 17 bases. Germline V gene sequence: CDR1 SGHKS, CDR2 YYEKEE (reference sequence). CDR3 in amino acids: CASSPYGGWSSGNTIYF. In DNA, the CDR3 is TGTGCCAGCAGCCCCTACGGGGGATGGAGCTCTGGAAACACCATATATTTT.

V is TRBV7-2 and J is TRBJ2-7; D remains ambiguous. This CDR3 comprises 12 residues. CDR1 SGHTA and CDR2 FQGNSA come from the germline V gene. Trimming left V 1 base short and J 5 bases short, with 6 bases between. CDR3: CASSLVGNEQYF. CDR3 coding DNA: TGTGCCAGCAGCTTAGTCGGAAACGAGCAGTACTTC.

This rearrangement joins TRBV27 to TRBJ2-7, with D possibly being TRBD1 or TRBD2 (5 bases each). Trimming pared 7 bases from V and 2 bases from J, leaving 18 bases between. Per germline, CDR1 MNHEY and CDR2 SMNVEV (reference sequence). This CDR3 region has 15 residues. The DNA of the CDR3 is TGTGCCAGCACTTTGGCCCCCGGGGCTCCCTACGAGCAGTACTTC. This translates into CASTLAPGAPYEQYF.

As to this clone: The junction departs from the called germline gene at one end, perhaps through a read error. The rearrangement links TRBV23-1 to TRBJ2-7; D perhaps matches TRBD2 (6 bases). TRBV23-1 is an ORF for which the function is uncertain. The CDR3 is 15 amino acids. CDR3 loop: CASSHPLPGVIALFF. CDR3 DNA sequence: TGCGCCAGCAGTCATCCCCTGCCGGGGGTCATCGCCCTTTTCTTC.

V is TRBV4-1 and J is TRBJ2-7, with 11 bases fitting TRBD1. There are 14 residues in the CDR3. V shed 1 base, J shed 12 bases, and the junction held 8 bases outside the gene matches. In germline, CDR1 is MGHRA, CDR2 YSYEKL. The CDR3 protein is CASSQVAGTGGLYF. The CDR3 region has the DNA TGCGCCAGCAGCCAAGTGGCCGGGACAGGGGGGTTGTACTTC.

The chain recombines TRBV18 with TRBJ2-1; D is ambiguous. Germline V CDR1 and CDR2: KGHSH, LQKENI. V dropped 6 bases and J dropped 8 bases, with 14 bases sitting between them. This CDR3 is built from 13 residues. CDR3 bases: TGTGCCAGCTCGGTCAGAAATACGCATGAGCAGTTCTTC. As protein: CASSVRNTHEQFF.

The gene calls are TRBV5-1 and TRBJ2-2; perhaps D is TRBD1 or TRBD2 (5 bases each). Trimming shortened V by 6 bases and J by 5 bases, and 14 bases separated the two germline ends. CDR3 length equals 14 residues. From germline, CDR1 is SGHRS and CDR2 YFSETQ. CDR3 loop: CASMGTFNTGELFF. As DNA, the CDR3 is TGCGCCAGCATGGGGACGTTCAATACCGGGGAGCTGTTTTTT.

This sequence joins TRBV4-1 and TRBJ1-2; D call uncertain. The V gene's germline CDR1 is MGHRA and CDR2 YSYEKL. Trimming took 4 bases from V and 0 from J, leaving 12 bases between them. This CDR3 is 15 amino acids long. CDR3 bases: TGCGCCAGCAGCCGCATCCAGAATCCTAACTATGGCTACACCTTC. Encoded protein: CASSRIQNPNYGYTF.

The chain employs TRBV7-9 and TRBJ2-5; TRBD1 or TRBD2 may be the D gene (6 bases each). Germline V gene data show CDR1 as SEHNR and CDR2 as FQNEAQ (reference sequence). V was pared by 7 bases and J by 5 bases, with 14 bases between. The CDR3 is 13 residues long. CDR3 coding DNA: TGTGCCAGCACCCGTCGAGGGGGGGAGACCCAGTACTTC. This encodes CASTRRGGETQYF.

V gene TRBV5-4 combines with J gene TRBJ2-7; D perhaps matches TRBD1 (6 bases). Trimming left V 2 bases short and J 4 bases short, with 10 bases between. The CDR3 has 13 residues. Looked up from germline, CDR1 is SGHNT and CDR2 is YYREEE (reference sequence). The CDR3 spells CASSFRGQYEQYF. In DNA, the CDR3 is TGTGCCAGCAGCTTTAGAGGACAGTACGAGCAGTACTTC.

This chain connects TRBV2 to TRBJ2-7; D gene ambiguous. Germline CDR1 reads SNHLY; CDR2 reads FYNNEI. V was clipped by 7 bases and J by 1 base, with 17 bases between them. The CDR3 runs 15 residues. The CDR3 nucleotides read TGTGCCAGCACGAATCGGCTACTTTCGTCCTACGAGCAGTACTTC. It encodes CASTNRLLSSYEQYF.

Notes on this clone: The same CDR3 also results from other DNA sequences found in this sample. This chain joins TRBV7-9 and TRBJ1-1; D perhaps matches TRBD1 (5 bases). The CDR3 contains 13 residues. The ends were cut back, 3 bases at V and 3 bases at J, with 8 bases in the middle. CDR1 and CDR2 from the germline V gene are SEHNR and FQNEAQ (reference sequence). The DNA of the CDR3 is TGTGCCAGCAGCTTCTCGGGGGACACTGAAGCTTTCTTT. Translated, it gives CASSFSGDTEAFF. Filled out from reference TRBV7-9 and TRBJ1-1, the complete variable domain reads DTGVSQNPRHKITKRGQNVTFRCDPISEHNRLYWYRQTLGQGPEFLTYFQNEAQLEKSRLLSDRFSAERPKGSFSTLEIQRTEQGDSAMYLCASSFSGDTEAFFGQGTRLTVV.